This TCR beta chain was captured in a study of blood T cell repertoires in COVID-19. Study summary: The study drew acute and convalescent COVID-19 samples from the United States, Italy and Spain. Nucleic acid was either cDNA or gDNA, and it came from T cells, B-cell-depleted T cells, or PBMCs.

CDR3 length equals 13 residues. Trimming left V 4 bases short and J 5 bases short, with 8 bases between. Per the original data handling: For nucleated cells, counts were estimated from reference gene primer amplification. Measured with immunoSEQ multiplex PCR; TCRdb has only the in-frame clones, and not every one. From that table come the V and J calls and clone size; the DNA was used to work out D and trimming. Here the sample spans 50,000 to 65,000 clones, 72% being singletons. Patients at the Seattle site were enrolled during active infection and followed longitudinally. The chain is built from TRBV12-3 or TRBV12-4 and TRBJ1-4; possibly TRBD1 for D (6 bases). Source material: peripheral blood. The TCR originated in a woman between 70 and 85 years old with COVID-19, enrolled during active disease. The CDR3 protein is CASSSTGNEKLFF. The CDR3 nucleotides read TGTGCCAGCAGTTCAACAGGGAATGAAAAACTGTTTTTT.